What follows are 26 T cell receptor beta chains derived from one specimen sequenced in a study of blood T cell repertoires in COVID-19. Produced via immunoSEQ multiplex PCR; TCRdb's table is partial and in-frame only. The sample yields about 250,000 clones, over 75% seen once. The specimen sequenced was PBMCs or T cells enriched from blood (not recorded which). These receptors were taken from a woman aged 45-65 years with acute COVID-19.

This clone was seen just once. CDR3 in amino acids: CASTPGQLNEKLFF. CDR3 nucleotides: TGTGCCAGTACACCGGGACAGCTAAATGAAAAACTGTTTTTT. The gene calls are TRBV19 and TRBJ1-4; 7 bases map to TRBD1. The CDR3 extends over 14 amino acids. Germline V CDR1 and CDR2: LNHDA, SQIVND (reference sequence). Losses at the gene ends were 7 bases for V and 5 bases for J; bases not matched to a gene: 7.

CDR3 nucleotide sequence: TGTGCCAGCAGCCCCGGACAGGGCTCGGTTGGAGGCTACACCTTC. Residues: CASSPGQGSVGGYTF. V gene TRBV7-9 combines with J gene TRBJ1-2; 8 positions agree with TRBD1. This CDR3 spans 15 amino acids. V shed 5 bases, J shed 8 bases, and the junction held 13 bases outside the gene matches. Germline CDR1 and CDR2: SEHNR and FQNEAQ (reference sequence).

The genes are TRBV29-1 and TRBJ2-3; 9 bases are shared with TRBD1. This CDR3 is 15 amino acids long. Germline loops: CDR1 SQVTM, CDR2 ANQGSEA. Trimming took 3 bases from V and 0 from J; bases not matched to a gene: 4. The CDR3 region has the DNA TGCAGCGTTGAGAGGACAGGGGTTAGCACAGATACGCAGTATTTT. Translation: CSVERTGVSTDTQYF.

This rearrangement joins TRBV7-9 to TRBJ2-3; TRBD1 agrees at 8 bases. The trim removed 5 bases at V and 2 bases at J, leaving 9 bases unmatched. Per germline, CDR1 SEHNR and CDR2 FQNEAQ (reference sequence). CDR3 length: 16 amino acids. For the CDR3, the DNA is TGTGCCAGCAGCCCCGGGACAGGCGCCCTCACAGATACGCAGTATTTT. Translating gives CASSPGTGALTDTQYF.

The rearrangement uses TRBV2 and TRBJ2-1; D is perhaps TRBD2 (6 bases). With 6 bases removed from V and 1 base from J, the gap between germline ends came to 16 bases. From germline, CDR1 is SNHLY and CDR2 FYNNEI. CDR3 length: 16 residues. As DNA, the CDR3 is TGTGCCAGCAGGGTGGATTCTGGAGGGTCCTACAATGAGCAGTTCTTC. It codes for CASRVDSGGSYNEQFF.

The chain couples TRBV5-1 to TRBJ2-5; 9 bases map to TRBD2. J gave up 4 bases and V 2 bases, and 6 bases lay outside the gene matches. In germline, CDR1 is SGHRS, CDR2 YFSETQ. CDR3 length: 15 amino acids. In DNA form, the CDR3 reads TGCGCCAGCAGCTTAAGCGGGGGGTCCCGAGAGACCCAGTACTTC. This translates into CASSLSGGSRETQYF. Complete variable domain (other parts from reference TRBV5-1 and TRBJ2-5): KAGVTQTPRYLIKTRGQQVTLSCSPISGHRSVSWYQQTPGQGLQFLFEYFSETQRNKGNFPGRFSGRQFSNSRSEMNVSTLELGDSALYLCASSLSGGSRETQYFGPGTRLLVL.

This clone was seen once. This chain joins TRBV10-3 and TRBJ2-7; 10 nucleotides agree with TRBD1. The germline V gene has CDR1 ENHRY and CDR2 SYGVKD. This CDR3 spans 14 amino acids. V gave up 6 bases and J gave up 1 base; unmatched junction bases: 3. This chain's CDR3 is CAISRDRGSYEQYF. CDR3 nucleotide sequence: TGTGCCATCAGCCGGGACAGGGGATCCTACGAGCAGTACTTC.

This clone was seen a single time. The J gene is TRBJ1-4, the V gene TRBV4-2; TRBD1 is a possible D gene (6 bases). CDR1 LGHNA and CDR2 YNFKEQ come from the germline V gene. CDR3 length equals 15 residues. The ends were cut back, 0 bases at V and 8 bases at J, with 13 bases in the middle. This CDR3 reads CASSQDPGDGEKLFF. CDR3 nucleotide sequence: TGTGCCAGCAGCCAAGATCCAGGGGATGGCGAAAAACTGTTTTTT.

This chain joins TRBV6-5 and TRBJ2-7; the match to TRBD1 covers 8 bases. With 6 bases clipped from V and 1 base from J, the junction kept 5 bases outside the gene matches. There are 14 residues in the CDR3. Germline V gene data show CDR1 as MNHEY and CDR2 as SVGAGI. The CDR3 DNA reads TGTGCCAGCAGGGGGACAGGAGGATCCTACGAGCAGTACTTC. This translates into CASRGTGGSYEQYF.

This clone was seen a single time. The chain joins TRBV12-3 or TRBV12-4 to TRBJ1-2, with unresolved D. This CDR3 has 13 residues. Trimming shortened V by 0 bases and J by 3 bases, and 5 bases separated the two germline ends. The CDR3 DNA is TGTGCCAGCAGTTTAGCAGCCCACTATGGCTACACCTTC. Its translation: CASSLAAHYGYTF.

CDR3 coding DNA: TGTGCCAGCAGCGTAGATTCCTGGACAGAGCAGCAGTACTTC. Residues: CASSVDSWTEQQYF. The V call is TRBV9, the J call TRBJ2-7, with D perhaps TRBD1 (6 bases). This CDR3 contains 14 residues. V shed 0 bases and J shed 8 bases, with 15 bases lying between them. Per germline, CDR1 SGDLS and CDR2 YYNGEE. Supplemented by reference TRBV9 and TRBJ2-7, the full variable domain reads DSGVTQTPKHLITATGQRVTLRCSPRSGDLSVYWYQQSLDQGLQFLIQYYNGEERAKGNILERFSAQQFPDLHSELNLSSLELGDSALYFCASSVDSWTEQQYFGPGTRLTVT.

This chain connects TRBV7-2 to TRBJ2-2; TRBD2 might be the D (7 bases). In germline, CDR1 is SGHTA, CDR2 FQGNSA. Trimming removed 4 bases from V and 2 bases from J, with 11 bases in between. This CDR3 is 15 amino acids long. The CDR3 loop is CASSWGGANTGELFF. In nucleotides, the CDR3 is TGTGCCAGCAGCTGGGGGGGCGCAAACACCGGGGAGCTGTTTTTT. The full variable domain, completed using reference TRBV7-2 and TRBJ2-2, is GAGVSQSPSNKVTEKGKDVELRCDPISGHTALYWYRQSLGQGLEFLIYFQGNSAPDKSGLPSDRFSAERTGGSVSTLTIQRTQQEDSAVYLCASSWGGANTGELFFGEGSRLTVL.

The chain links TRBV4-1 to TRBJ2-1, with TRBD2 identical over 11 bases. V trimming: 1 base; J trimming: 1 base; junction bases outside the gene matches: 9. Germline-derived CDR1 and CDR2 are MGHRA and YSYEKL. This CDR3 is 19 amino acids long. The CDR3 coding sequence is TGCGCCAGCAGCCAAGTGCCTAGCGGGGGGATCGGATCCTACAATGAGCAGTTCTTC. Amino acid sequence: CASSQVPSGGIGSYNEQFF.

This CDR3 reads CASNRDRGDYGYTF. The DNA for the CDR3 is TGTGCCAGTAACCGGGACAGGGGCGACTATGGCTACACCTTC. This rearrangement joins TRBV19 to TRBJ1-2, with 10 bases that match TRBD1. Germline CDR1 is LNHDA and CDR2 is SQIVND (reference sequence). CDR3 length equals 14 residues. V was clipped by 7 bases and J by 3 bases; unmatched bases: 5.

This clone has only a few counts. This sequence joins TRBV10-3 and TRBJ1-2, with no clear D. The CDR3 runs to 14 residues. V was clipped by 9 bases and J by 1 base, with 15 bases between them. Germline V CDR1 and CDR2: ENHRY, SYGVKD. The CDR3 is CAIRNTSRNYGYTF. CDR3 nucleotides: TGTGCCATTCGAAACACATCTCGTAACTATGGCTACACCTTC.

Only a few counts were recorded for this clone. This rearrangement joins TRBV7-3 to TRBJ2-7; 8 bases match TRBD2. The CDR3 covers 13 residues. Germline V gene data show CDR1 as SGHTA and CDR2 as FQGTGA. V lost 5 bases, J lost 7 bases, and 7 bases stayed unmatched. The CDR3 DNA sequence: TGTGCCAGCAGCCCCGCTGGGACTAGTGAGCAGTACTTC. As protein: CASSPAGTSEQYF.

The chain couples TRBV7-3 to TRBJ2-7, with a possible D match to TRBD1 (5 bases). This CDR3 is 18 amino acids long. V lost 1 base and J 2 bases, leaving 21 bases between the germline ends. From germline, CDR1 is SGHTA and CDR2 FQGTGA. CDR3 loop: CASSLKGSGYLHPYEQYF. CDR3 nucleotides: TGTGCCAGCAGCTTAAAGGGGTCGGGCTACCTGCACCCCTACGAGCAGTACTTC.

This clone has at least ten counts. Its ends do not fully match the called genes, so a read error is possible. The gene calls are TRBV7-7 and TRBJ2-3; TRBD2 matches at 8 bases. This CDR3 comprises 15 residues. Germline V CDR1 and CDR2: SSHAT, FNYEAQ (reference sequence). The CDR3 loop reads CASSLRGGGPDTQYF. DNA for the CDR3: TGTGCTAGCAGCTTAAGGGGCGGGGGGCCTGATACGCAGTATTTT. Variable domain in full (rest from reference TRBV7-7 and TRBJ2-3): GAGVSQSPRYKVTKRGQDVTLRCDPISSHATLYWYQQALGQGPEFLTYFNYEAQPDKSGLPSDRFSAERPEGSISTLTIQRTEQRDSAMYRCASSLRGGGPDTQYFGPGTRLTVL.

A remark on this clone: A junction end diverges from the germline sequence, so it may reflect a read error. The chain joins TRBV2 to TRBJ1-2; possibly TRBD1 for D (5 bases). CDR3 length equals 15 residues. The germline V gene has CDR1 SNHLY and CDR2 FYNNEI. The CDR3 nucleotides read TGTGCCAGCAGGGAAGGGGCCGGATTGGTCTATGGCTACACCTTC. Translated, it gives CASREGAGLVYGYTF.

CDR3 residues: CASSSRGTGNTIYF. CDR3 in DNA: TGTGCCAGCAGCTCCAGGGGGACGGGAAACACCATATATTTT. The V gene is TRBV13, the J gene TRBJ1-3; 7 nucleotides match TRBD1. Per germline, CDR1 PRHDT and CDR2 FYEKMQ (reference sequence). CDR3 length: 14 amino acids. V lost 4 bases to trimming and J lost 4 bases; unmatched junction nucleotides: 4.

The chain uses TRBV9 and TRBJ1-2; D call uncertain. The CDR3 runs to 10 residues. CDR1 and CDR2 (germline): SGDLS, YYNGEE. The V end was cut by 3 bases, the J end by 9 bases, with 6 bases between. This CDR3 reads CASSGSSYTF. The CDR3 DNA reads as TGTGCCAGCAGCGGTTCTAGCTACACCTTC.

A remark on this clone: Sequence at one end of the junction differs from germline and may be a read error. The chain combines TRBV2 with TRBJ1-1; D is possibly TRBD1 (6 bases). This CDR3 spans 14 amino acids. Germline V gives CDR1 SNHLY, CDR2 FYNNEI. CDR3 DNA: TGTGCCAGCAGCGAAGGGGGAGGAGCCACTGAAGCTTTCTTT. It is translated as CASSEGGGATEAFF.

This rearrangement joins TRBV7-6 to TRBJ1-2; D call uncertain. Trimming cost V 1 base and J 2 bases, with 8 bases left between them. The germline V gene encodes CDR1 SGHVS and CDR2 FNYEAQ. This CDR3 region has 14 residues. The CDR3 spells CASSLDDTNYGYTF. CDR3 DNA: TGTGCCAGCAGCTTAGACGACACGAACTATGGCTACACCTTC.

To note about this clone: Other DNA variants within this sample encode the same CDR3. The rearrangement links TRBV4-1 to TRBJ1-2; D not certain. The CDR3 consists of 13 residues. In germline, CDR1 is MGHRA, CDR2 YSYEKL. Trimming stripped 0 bases from V and 8 bases from J, with 10 bases between. Written as DNA, the CDR3 is TGCGCCAGCAGCCAAGATCCAGGAGGCGGCTACACCTTC. This encodes CASSQDPGGGYTF.

This chain connects TRBV12-3 or TRBV12-4 to TRBJ1-2, with D possibly being TRBD1 (5 bases). CDR3 length equals 13 residues. Trimming cost V 7 bases and J 8 bases, with 17 bases left between them. The CDR3 sequence is CASTREGRGGYTF. In DNA form, the CDR3 reads TGTGCCAGCACCCGGGAGGGGAGAGGCGGCTACACCTTC.

The rearrangement links TRBV7-8 to TRBJ1-1; D is unclear. The germline V gene encodes CDR1 SGHVS and CDR2 FQNEAQ. Trimming removed 0 bases from V and 6 bases from J, with 8 bases in between. CDR3 length equals 13 residues. The CDR3, as DNA: TGTGCCAGCAGCTTAGCGGCAGGCCCTGAAGCTTTCTTT. Translating it yields CASSLAAGPEAFF.